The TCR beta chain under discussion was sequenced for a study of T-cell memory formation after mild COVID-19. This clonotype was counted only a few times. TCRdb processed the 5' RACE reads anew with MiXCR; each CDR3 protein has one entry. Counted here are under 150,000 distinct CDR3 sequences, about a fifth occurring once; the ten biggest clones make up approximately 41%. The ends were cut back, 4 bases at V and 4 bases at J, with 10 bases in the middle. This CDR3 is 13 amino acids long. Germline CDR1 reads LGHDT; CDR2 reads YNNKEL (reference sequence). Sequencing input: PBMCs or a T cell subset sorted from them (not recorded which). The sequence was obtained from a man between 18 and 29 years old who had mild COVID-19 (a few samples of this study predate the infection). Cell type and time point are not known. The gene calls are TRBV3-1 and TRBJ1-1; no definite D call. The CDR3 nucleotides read TGTGCCAGCAGCCCCACCCTGGGCACTGAAGCTTTCTTT. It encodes CASSPTLGTEAFF.